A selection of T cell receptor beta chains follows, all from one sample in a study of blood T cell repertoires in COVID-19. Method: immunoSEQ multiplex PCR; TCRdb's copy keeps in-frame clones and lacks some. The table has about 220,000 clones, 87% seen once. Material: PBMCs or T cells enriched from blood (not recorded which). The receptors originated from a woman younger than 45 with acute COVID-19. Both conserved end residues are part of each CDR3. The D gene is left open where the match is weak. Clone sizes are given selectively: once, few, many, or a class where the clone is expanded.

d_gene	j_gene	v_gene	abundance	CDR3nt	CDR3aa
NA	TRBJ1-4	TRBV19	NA	TGTGCCAGTAGAGCTCCTGATGAAAAACTGTTTTTT	CASRAPDEKLFF
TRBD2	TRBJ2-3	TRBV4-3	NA	TGCGCCAGCAGCCAGTTTCTAGCGGGGGGCACAGATACGCAGTATTTT	CASSQFLAGGTDTQYF
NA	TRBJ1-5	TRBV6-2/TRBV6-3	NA	TGTGCCAGCAGTTACTCCCCAGATTATAGCAATCAGCCCCAGCATTTT	CASSYSPDYSNQPQHF
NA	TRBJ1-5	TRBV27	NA	TGTGCCAGCAGTTTTGAAACCGGTCAGCCCCAGCATTTT	CASSFETGQPQHF
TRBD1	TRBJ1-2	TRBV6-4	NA	TGTGCCAGCAGGGGGGACAGGGGAAATGGCTACACCTTC	CASRGDRGNGYTF
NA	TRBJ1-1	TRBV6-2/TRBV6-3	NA	TGTGCCAGCAGTTTTGGCCCTAGAACTGAAGCTTTCTTT	CASSFGPRTEAFF
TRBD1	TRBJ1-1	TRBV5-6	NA	TGTGCCAGCAGCCTGGGACAGGGAGAGTACACTGAAGCTTTCTTT	CASSLGQGEYTEAFF
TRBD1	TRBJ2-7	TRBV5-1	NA	TGCGCCAGCAGCTTGGAAGGGGGCTCCGTCTCCTACGAGCAGTACTTC	CASSLEGGSVSYEQYF
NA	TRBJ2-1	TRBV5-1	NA	TGCGCCAGCGCGACGGGGTCAGACCCCTACAATGAGCAGTTCTTC	CASATGSDPYNEQFF
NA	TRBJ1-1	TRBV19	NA	TGTGCCAGTAGGACATACAGGTACACTGAAGCTTTCTTT	CASRTYRYTEAFF
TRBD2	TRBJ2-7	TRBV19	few	TGTGCCAGTAGTTCCCCGAGACTAGCGGGGATCCACGAGCAGTACTTC	CASSSPRLAGIHEQYF
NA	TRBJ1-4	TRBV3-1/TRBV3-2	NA	TGTGCCAGCAGCCCTGACAGCACTAATGAAAAACTGTTTTTT	CASSPDSTNEKLFF
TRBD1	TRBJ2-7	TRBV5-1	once	TGCGCCAGCAGCTCCCTGGCGGGACAGGGACACTACGAGCAGTACTTC	CASSSLAGQGHYEQYF
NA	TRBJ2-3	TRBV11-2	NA	TGTGCCAGCAGCGCTCCGGGGGGCTACACAGATACGCAGTATTTT	CASSAPGGYTDTQYF
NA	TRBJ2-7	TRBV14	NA	TGTGCCAGCAGCCAACAGCGGAACCCTTACGAGCAGTACTTC	CASSQQRNPYEQYF
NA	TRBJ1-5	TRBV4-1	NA	TGCGCCAGCAGCCAAGAGGGCCGTCAGCCCCAGCATTTT	CASSQEGRQPQHF
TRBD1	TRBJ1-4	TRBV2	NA	TGTGCCAGCAGTGAACGGCCGGGACAGGGGAGGTTTACTAATGAAAAACTGTTTTTT	CASSERPGQGRFTNEKLFF